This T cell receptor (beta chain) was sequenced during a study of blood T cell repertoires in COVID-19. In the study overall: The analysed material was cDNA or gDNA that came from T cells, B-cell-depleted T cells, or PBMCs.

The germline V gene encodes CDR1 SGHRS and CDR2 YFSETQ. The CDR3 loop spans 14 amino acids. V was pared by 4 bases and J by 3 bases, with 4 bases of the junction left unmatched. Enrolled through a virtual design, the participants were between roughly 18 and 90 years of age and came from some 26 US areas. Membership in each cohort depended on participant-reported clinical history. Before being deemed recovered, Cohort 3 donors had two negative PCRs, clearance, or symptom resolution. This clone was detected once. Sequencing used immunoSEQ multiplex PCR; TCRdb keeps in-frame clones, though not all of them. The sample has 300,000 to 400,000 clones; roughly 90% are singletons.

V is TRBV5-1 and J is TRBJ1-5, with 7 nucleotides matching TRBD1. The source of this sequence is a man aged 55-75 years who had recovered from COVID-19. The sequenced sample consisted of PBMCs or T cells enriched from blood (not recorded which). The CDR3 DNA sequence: TGCGCCAGCAGCGTGGAGGGGGCCAATCAGCCCCAGCATTTT. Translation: CASSVEGANQPQHF.